The 26 T cell receptor beta chains below come from one sample, sequenced in a study of T cell responses to AZD1222 COVID-19 vaccine. Profiling relied on immunoSEQ multiplex PCR, and the TCRdb table lists in-frame clones only, not all of them. The sample consists of around 150,000 clones, about 92% of them appearing once. The sequences come from peripheral blood, collected 28 days after the second AZD1222 dose. These receptors came from an adult who received the AZD1222 COVID-19 vaccine.

The V gene is TRBV20-1, the J gene TRBJ2-1; D remains ambiguous. V gave up 7 bases and J gave up 4 bases, with 8 bases separating them. CDR1 is DFQATT, CDR2 SNEGSKA, per germline (reference sequence). This CDR3 contains 11 residues. The CDR3 protein is CSVVRYNEQFF. The CDR3 bases are TGCAGTGTAGTGCGGTACAATGAGCAGTTCTTC.

CDR3 sequence (DNA): TGTGCCAGCAGTTTATCTCCCAGGGGGCAGTCTGGGGAGCTGTTTTTT. Translating gives CASSLSPRGQSGELFF. The genes are TRBV28 and TRBJ2-2, with 8 bases lining up with TRBD1. The CDR3 has 16 amino acids. V lost 1 base to trimming and J lost 8 bases; unmatched junction nucleotides: 9. Germline CDR1 and CDR2: MDHEN and SYDVKM.

V is TRBV4-3 and J is TRBJ2-1, with TRBD2 matching over 8 bases. The CDR3 runs 16 residues. Germline trimming cut 0 bases from V and 7 bases from J; bases unmatched to any gene: 8. Germline loops: CDR1 LGHNA, CDR2 YSLEER. The CDR3 protein is CASSQDRGGLSNEQFF. CDR3 sequence (DNA): TGCGCCAGCAGCCAAGATCGGGGGGGACTTTCTAATGAGCAGTTCTTC.

The chain couples TRBV6-1 to TRBJ2-6, with D possibly TRBD2 on 6 matching bases. The CDR3 loop spans 13 amino acids. Trimming stripped 10 bases from V and 4 bases from J, with 11 bases between. Germline V gene lookup returns CDR1 MNHNS and CDR2 SASEGT. CDR3 sequence (DNA): TGTGCCAACCGGGAGACCGGGGCCAACGTCCTGACTTTC. Amino acid sequence: CANRETGANVLTF.

CDR3 sequence reads: CASSDSGLAGSNEQYF. Here the CDR3 DNA reads TGTGCCAGCAGTGATTCGGGACTAGCGGGAAGTAACGAGCAGTACTTC. The rearrangement links TRBV27 to TRBJ2-7, with TRBD2 matching 13 bases. Germline CDR1 is MNHEY and CDR2 is SMNVEV (reference sequence). The CDR3 is made up of 16 amino acids. Trimming removed 5 bases from V and 5 bases from J; junction bases left unmatched: 9.

This clone was counted once. DNA of the CDR3: TGCGCCAGCAGCCCCGGACAGGGTTTTGTAGGCTACACCTTC. As protein: CASSPGQGFVGYTF. The V and J genes are TRBV4-1 and TRBJ1-2; 8 bases fit TRBD1. V was clipped by 4 bases and J by 8 bases; unmatched bases: 9. From germline, CDR1 is MGHRA and CDR2 YSYEKL. This CDR3 region has 14 residues.

This chain uses TRBV5-1 with TRBJ2-3; TRBD2 aligns across 14 bases. CDR1 SGHRS and CDR2 YFSETQ come from the germline V gene. This CDR3 has 19 amino acids. V trimming: 4 bases; J trimming: 0 bases; junction bases outside the gene matches: 10. The CDR3 DNA follows: TGCGCCAGCAGCGCCACGGGACTAGCGGGAGTAGGTAGCACAGATACGCAGTATTTT. This encodes CASSATGLAGVGSTDTQYF.

The chain couples TRBV5-4 to TRBJ1-2; D not resolved. Between the trimmed V and J ends, which lost 2 bases and 6 bases, there was a span of 8 bases. This CDR3 spans 12 amino acids. In germline, CDR1 is SGHNT, CDR2 YYREEE (reference sequence). In DNA, the CDR3 is TGTGCCAGCAGCTTTGGCAGAAATGGCTACACCTTC. Its translation: CASSFGRNGYTF.

The chain joins TRBV5-5 to TRBJ2-1, with D tentatively TRBD2 (6 bases). Per germline, CDR1 SGHKS and CDR2 YYEKEE (reference sequence). The CDR3 is made up of 16 amino acids. V lost 0 bases and J lost 1, with 11 bases in between. The CDR3 DNA follows: TGTGCCAGCAGCTTGGCGGGACGGGGGTCCTACAATGAGCAGTTCTTC. Protein sequence: CASSLAGRGSYNEQFF.

CDR3: CASSNAGPRIGEQYF. The CDR3 nucleotides read TGTGCCAGTAGTAATGCAGGGCCCCGTATTGGCGAGCAGTACTTC. The chain couples TRBV19 to TRBJ2-7, with D perhaps matching TRBD1 (5 bases). This CDR3 region has 15 residues. The germline V gene has CDR1 LNHDA and CDR2 SQIVND (reference sequence). Trimming stripped 4 bases from V and 6 bases from J, with 19 bases between.

This chain connects TRBV24-1 to TRBJ1-1; D remains unclear. Trimming took off 2 bases at V and 11 bases at J, with 20 bases between the two ends. CDR1 and CDR2 (germline): KGHDR, SFDVKD. The CDR3 totals 15 residues. In DNA form, the CDR3 reads TGTGCCACCAGTGATTCCGTAAGCTCCCCGGTTTTGGCTTTCTTT. It translates to CATSDSVSSPVLAFF.

The gene calls are TRBV9 and TRBJ2-7; the D gene could be TRBD1 or TRBD2 (5 bases each). The CDR3 loop spans 14 amino acids. Trimming cost V 0 bases and J 3 bases, with 10 bases left between them. Germline CDR1 SGDLS, CDR2 YYNGEE. CDR3 nucleotides: TGTGCCAGCAGCGTAGGAGGGACCCTCTACGAGCAGTACTTC. It is translated as CASSVGGTLYEQYF.

This clone was seen just once. The rearrangement uses TRBV7-8 and TRBJ2-7; TRBD1 is a possible D gene (6 bases). Germline loops: CDR1 SGHVS, CDR2 FQNEAQ. Trimming left V 4 bases short and J 0 bases short, with 10 bases between. The CDR3 covers 14 residues. This CDR3 is CASSSSTGSYEQYF. CDR3 nucleotides: TGTGCCAGCAGCTCCTCGACAGGCTCCTACGAGCAGTACTTC.

The chain has TRBV7-9 and TRBJ1-2; D uncertain. Germline CDR1 and CDR2: SEHNR and FQNEAQ (reference sequence). The CDR3 has 13 amino acids. V was pared by 1 base and J by 5 bases, with 8 bases between. This chain's CDR3 is CASSLEDQYGYTF. CDR3 DNA: TGTGCCAGCAGCTTAGAGGACCAGTATGGCTACACCTTC.

The chain employs TRBV24-1 and TRBJ2-7, with D maybe TRBD1 (6 bases). CDR1 and CDR2 from the germline V gene are KGHDR and SFDVKD. V was clipped by 4 bases and J by 6 bases, with 12 bases between them. The CDR3 contains 13 residues. This CDR3 is CATSEQQGTEQYF. DNA of the CDR3: TGTGCCACCAGTGAACAACAGGGTACCGAGCAGTACTTC.

The chain couples TRBV7-2 to TRBJ2-1; D is perhaps TRBD2 (5 bases). V was trimmed by 4 bases and J by 9 bases, leaving 19 bases between them. The CDR3 contains 15 residues. Germline CDR1 and CDR2: SGHTA and FQGNSA. DNA of the CDR3: TGTGCCAGCAGCTCGCCAAGCCTACTAGGCATTGAGCAGTTCTTC. Translating it yields CASSSPSLLGIEQFF.

This chain's CDR3 is CASSALGTSGSTDTQYF. The CDR3 DNA reads as TGTGCCAGCAGCGCGTTAGGGACTAGCGGGAGCACAGATACGCAGTATTTT. The V gene is TRBV9, the J gene TRBJ2-3; TRBD2 matches at 12 bases. The CDR3 sequence is 17 residues long. Germline assignment: CDR1 SGDLS and CDR2 YYNGEE. The V segment lost 3 bases and the J segment 0 bases; nucleotides outside the gene matches: 5.

V and J are TRBV28 and TRBJ1-5; D is undetermined. The CDR3 length is 14 residues. With 10 bases removed from V and 1 base from J, the gap between germline ends came to 14 bases. CDR1 and CDR2 (germline): MDHEN, SYDVKM. The DNA of the CDR3 is TGTGCCACCAAACCGCCCAGGAGCAATCAGCCCCAGCATTTT. Its translation is CATKPPRSNQPQHF.

This chain links TRBV5-1 with TRBJ2-5, with 8 bases aligning to TRBD2. V lost 0 bases, J lost 5 bases, and 6 bases stayed unmatched. The CDR3 runs 15 residues. Germline V gene data show CDR1 as SGHRS and CDR2 as YFSETQ. This chain's CDR3 is CASSLGSGMAETQYF. As DNA, the CDR3 is TGCGCCAGCAGCTTGGGTAGCGGGATGGCTGAGACCCAGTACTTC.

The chain recombines TRBV5-4 with TRBJ2-1; D might be TRBD1 or TRBD2, each matching 6 bases. V was pared by 6 bases and J by 0 bases, with 16 bases between. The CDR3 is 16 amino acids. Germline assignment: CDR1 SGHNT and CDR2 YYREEE (reference sequence). Here the CDR3 DNA reads TGTGCCAGCAACCCTGGGGGGCGGGCCTCCTACAATGAGCAGTTCTTC. As protein: CASNPGGRASYNEQFF.

The chain is built from TRBV30 and TRBJ2-3, with 8 bases matching TRBD2. Per the germline V gene, CDR1 is GTSNPN and CDR2 is SVGIG (reference sequence). After removal of 4 bases from V and 4 bases from J, the junction contained 7 bases not matched to a gene. The length of the CDR3 is 14 residues. The CDR3 here is CAWKSGGRSDTQYF. DNA of the CDR3: TGTGCCTGGAAGAGCGGCGGGAGGTCAGATACGCAGTATTTT.

The CDR3 sequence: CASSFDLGQGGHEQYF. DNA for the CDR3: TGTGCCAGCAGCTTCGACCTGGGACAGGGAGGCCACGAGCAGTACTTC. The chain combines TRBV11-3 with TRBJ2-7; 9 nucleotides match TRBD1. The CDR3 covers 16 residues. V dropped 3 bases and J dropped 5; count of bases not matched to a gene: 11. Looked up from germline, CDR1 is SGHNT and CDR2 is YENEEA.

This chain links TRBV28 with TRBJ1-1; weak D call: TRBD1 (5 bases). Germline loops: CDR1 MDHEN, CDR2 SYDVKM. The CDR3 consists of 14 residues. The V end lost 1 base, the J end lost 8 bases, and 14 bases lay between the germline ends. The CDR3 region is CASSLYVQGREAFF. The DNA for the CDR3 is TGTGCCAGCAGTTTATATGTGCAGGGTCGCGAAGCTTTCTTT.

As to this clone: The junction shows a germline mismatch at one end, possibly a read error. V is TRBV9 and J is TRBJ2-5, with no clear D. Germline V gene sequence: CDR1 SGDLS, CDR2 YYNGEE. There are 13 residues in the CDR3. Here the CDR3 reads CASSASPQETLYF. In DNA, the CDR3 is TGTGCCAGCAGCGCATCCCCCCAGGAGACCCTGTACTTC.

The chain has TRBV2 and TRBJ2-6; no reliable D call. Germline CDR1 reads SNHLY; CDR2 reads FYNNEI. V was trimmed by 6 bases and J by 4 bases, leaving 13 bases between them. The length of the CDR3 is 15 residues. CDR3 in DNA: TGTGCCAGCAGGTATAGAGACCCCGGGGCCAACGTCCTGACTTTC. Translated: CASRYRDPGANVLTF.

The chain couples TRBV4-1 to TRBJ1-2; D call uncertain. CDR3 length: 16 amino acids. Looked up from germline, CDR1 is MGHRA and CDR2 is YSYEKL. Trimming cost V 4 bases and J 2 bases, with 17 bases left between them. CDR3 amino acids: CASSPRSWVKNYGYTF. For the CDR3, the DNA is TGCGCCAGCAGCCCACGTTCATGGGTAAAGAACTATGGCTACACCTTC.